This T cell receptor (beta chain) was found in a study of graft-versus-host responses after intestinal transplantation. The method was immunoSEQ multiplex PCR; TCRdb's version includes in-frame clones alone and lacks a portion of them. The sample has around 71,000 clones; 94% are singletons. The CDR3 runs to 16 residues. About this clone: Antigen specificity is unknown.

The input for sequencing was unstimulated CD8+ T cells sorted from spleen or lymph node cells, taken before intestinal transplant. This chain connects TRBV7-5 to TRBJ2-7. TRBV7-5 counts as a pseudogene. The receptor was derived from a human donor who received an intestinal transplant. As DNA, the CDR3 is TGTGTCAGAAGCTTAGTAGGTCCGGTTCACGCCTACGAGCAGTACTTC. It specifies CVRSLVGPVHAYEQYF.